The TCR beta chain under discussion was sequenced for a study of T-cell memory formation after mild COVID-19. Overall study: Clusters were largely donor specific.

TCRdb fed the 5' RACE reads into MiXCR, producing one record per CDR3 protein. Among around 420,000 distinct CDR3 sequences listed, 20% to 25% were seen once. Germline CDR1 is SEHNR and CDR2 is FQNEAQ (reference sequence). Trimming took off 7 bases at V and 3 bases at J, with 14 bases between the two ends. The CDR3 is 14 amino acids. The table lists this clonotype with a few counts. This chain uses TRBV7-9 with TRBJ2-3; weak D call: TRBD2 (6 bases). The source of this sequence is an adult woman who had mild COVID-19 (a few samples of this study predate the infection). Cell type and time point are not known. Sequencing was done on a sample of PBMCs or a T cell subset sorted from them (not recorded which). The CDR3 loop is CASTPAGRTDTQYF. DNA for the CDR3: TGTGCCAGCACCCCTGCGGGGAGGACAGATACGCAGTATTTT.